This T cell receptor beta chain is from a study of blood T cells in healthy people across ages. Study-wide results and caveats: Long-lived donors carried more naive CD4+ cells and greater diversity than aged donors.

Using a J-beta primer mix together with a sample-barcoded 5' primer, a second PCR was run for about 6 to 12 cycles. TCRdb called the 5' RACE reads again in MiXCR, with one record for every CDR3 protein. The sample contains more than 550,000 distinct CDR3 sequences, 20% to 25% of which appear only once. Only a few counts were recorded for this clonotype. Its matching antigen is unknown. The CDR3 totals 14 residues. V was pared by 0 bases and J by 2 bases, with 8 bases between. From germline, CDR1 is SGDLS and CDR2 YYNGEE. Sample: blood. The source is a man in his sixties or seventies in good health. The rearrangement uses TRBV9 and TRBJ1-2; D call uncertain. In DNA, the CDR3 is TGTGCCAGCAGCGTAGGGGTAGGGAACTATGGCTACACCTTC. Translated, it gives CASSVGVGNYGYTF.